The rows below give T cell receptor beta chains drawn from one sample of a study of blood T cell repertoires in COVID-19. TCRdb keeps only in-frame clones here, not all; method: immunoSEQ multiplex PCR. The sample has about 250,000 clones; around 88% are singletons. Sequences were obtained from PBMCs or T cells enriched from blood (not recorded which). The receptors were sampled from a man aged 40-50 years who had recovered from COVID-19. Each CDR3 is given with its conserved first and last residue.

V gene: TRBV12-3/TRBV12-4
J gene: TRBJ2-7
CDR3 protein: CASSPGTGEEQYF

V gene: TRBV11-2
J gene: TRBJ2-5
CDR3 protein: CASSPRRTAQETQYF

V gene: TRBV28
J gene: TRBJ1-5
CDR3 protein: CASSLGTGSQPQHF

V gene: TRBV28
J gene: TRBJ1-4
CDR3 protein: CASSLRGGATNEKLFF

V gene: TRBV7-9
J gene: TRBJ1-5
CDR3 protein: CASSSTGTVNQPQHF

V gene: TRBV10-3
J gene: TRBJ1-5
CDR3 protein: CAIGEEGGNQPQHF

V gene: TRBV27
J gene: TRBJ2-3
CDR3 protein: CASSTSGSFPDTQYF

V gene: TRBV29-1
J gene: TRBJ1-1
CDR3 protein: CSALGQGPTEAFF

V gene: TRBV11-2
J gene: TRBJ1-1
CDR3 protein: CASSSKNRGLIMMNTEAFF

V gene: TRBV6-5
J gene: TRBJ1-2
CDR3 protein: CASSSLATGGNYGYTF

V gene: TRBV7-3
J gene: TRBJ2-3
CDR3 protein: CASSLASGTDTQYF

V gene: TRBV24-1
J gene: TRBJ2-5
CDR3 protein: CATSDPLETQYF

V gene: TRBV19
J gene: TRBJ1-5
CDR3 protein: CASSTWDSFLSFGSNQPQHF

V gene: TRBV28
J gene: TRBJ1-2
CDR3 protein: CASSSRDAREGFGYTF

V gene: TRBV28
J gene: TRBJ2-1
CDR3 protein: CASSFRHNNEQFF

V gene: TRBV9
J gene: TRBJ2-5
CDR3 protein: CASSVWGGGAEETQYF

V gene: TRBV7-6
J gene: TRBJ2-5
CDR3 protein: CASSRGGRETQYF

V gene: TRBV23-1
J gene: TRBJ1-5
CDR3 protein: CASSRTGTTDSNQPQHF

V gene: TRBV5-1
J gene: TRBJ1-1
CDR3 protein: CASEPSGTGNTEAFF

V gene: TRBV6-5
J gene: TRBJ2-7
CDR3 protein: CASSYSTGKYEQYF

V gene: TRBV6-5
J gene: TRBJ2-2
CDR3 protein: CASSSPDRAGTGELFF

V gene: TRBV6-5
J gene: TRBJ2-1
CDR3 protein: CASSYSGTSGREQFF

V gene: TRBV28
J gene: TRBJ2-7
CDR3 protein: CASSYRRAVEGRYF

V gene: TRBV19
J gene: TRBJ2-1
CDR3 protein: CASSFGSSYNEQFF

V gene: TRBV25-1
J gene: TRBJ1-1
CDR3 protein: CASSRQGTNTEAFF

V gene: TRBV12-3/TRBV12-4
J gene: TRBJ1-5
CDR3 protein: CASSLTGRQPQHF

V gene: TRBV7-3
J gene: TRBJ2-7
CDR3 protein: CASSWGTSGSGEQYF

V gene: TRBV19
J gene: TRBJ2-7
CDR3 protein: CASSVDFSASLPYEQYF

V gene: TRBV7-8
J gene: TRBJ2-2
CDR3 protein: CASSFTSTGELFF

V gene: TRBV4-3
J gene: TRBJ1-2
CDR3 protein: CASSQAQGQLYSLYGYTF

V gene: TRBV3-1/TRBV3-2
J gene: TRBJ1-1
CDR3 protein: CASSQGGGTEAFF

V gene: TRBV2
J gene: TRBJ1-1
CDR3 protein: CASRETGGSNTEAFF

V gene: TRBV10-3
J gene: TRBJ1-1
CDR3 protein: CAISEAQGKDTEAFF

V gene: TRBV12-3/TRBV12-4
J gene: TRBJ2-7
CDR3 protein: CASSFGQGDEQYF

V gene: TRBV23-1
J gene: TRBJ2-7
CDR3 protein: CASHPAGTGRYEQYF

V gene: TRBV18
J gene: TRBJ2-2
CDR3 protein: CASSTDSGELFF

V gene: TRBV11-1
J gene: TRBJ1-5
CDR3 protein: CASSLGVNQPQHF

V gene: TRBV12-5
J gene: TRBJ2-3
CDR3 protein: CASGSLWPDSTSTDTQYF